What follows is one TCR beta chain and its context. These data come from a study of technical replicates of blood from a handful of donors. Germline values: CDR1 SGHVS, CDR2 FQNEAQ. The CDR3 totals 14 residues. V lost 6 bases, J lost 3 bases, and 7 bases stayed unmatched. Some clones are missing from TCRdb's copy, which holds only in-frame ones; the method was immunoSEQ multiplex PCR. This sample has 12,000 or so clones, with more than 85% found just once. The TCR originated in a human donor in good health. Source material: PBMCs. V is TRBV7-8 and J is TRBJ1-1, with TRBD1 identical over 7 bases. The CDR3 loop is CASRGQGDHTEAFF. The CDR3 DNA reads TGTGCCAGCAGAGGGCAGGGGGATCACACTGAAGCTTTCTTT.